These 28 T cell receptor beta chains share one sample of origin, sequenced in a study of blood T cells in healthy people across ages. A second about 7 to 12 cycle PCR used barcoded and J-beta primers. One entry per CDR3 protein, called by TCRdb with MiXCR from the 5' RACE reads. This sample has about a million distinct CDR3 sequences, with around two fifths found just once. The source material was blood. Every receptor here comes from a man in his late teens or twenties in good health.

V is TRBV5-1 and J is TRBJ2-7, with D perhaps matching TRBD1 (6 bases). CDR3 size: 17 residues. The V gene lost 1 base and the J gene lost 7 bases, with 24 bases spanning the gap. Germline V gene data show CDR1 as SGHRS and CDR2 as YFSETQ. The CDR3 sequence is CASSLSLSTGSYNEQYF. As DNA, the CDR3 is TGCGCCAGCAGCTTGTCATTGAGTACAGGGTCATACAATGAGCAGTACTTC.

V and J are TRBV12-3 or TRBV12-4 and TRBJ1-1, with TRBD1 identical over 8 bases. The CDR3 totals 17 residues. The J segment lost 3 bases and the V segment lost 3 bases, leaving 12 bases of the junction unmatched. This CDR3 is CASSFRSRTGRYTEAFF. CDR3 nucleotides: TGTGCCAGCAGTTTCCGATCTCGGACAGGGAGGTACACTGAAGCTTTCTTT.

This clonotype was detected many times. The CDR3 spells CASYVGQEYNEQFF. The CDR3 coding sequence is TGCGCCAGCTATGTAGGACAGGAATACAATGAGCAGTTCTTC. The rearrangement uses TRBV5-1 and TRBJ2-1, with 7 bases fitting TRBD1. The V segment lost 7 bases and the J segment 4 bases; nucleotides outside the gene matches: 8. The CDR3 contains 14 residues. Per germline, CDR1 SGHRS and CDR2 YFSETQ.

The chain couples TRBV10-3 to TRBJ1-4; D is unclear. V gave up 6 bases and J gave up 7 bases, with 9 bases separating them. The CDR3 is made up of 12 amino acids. The germline CDR1 and CDR2 sequences are ENHRY and SYGVKD. In DNA, the CDR3 is TGTGCCATCAGGGGCGAGGGTGAAAAACTGTTTTTT. Translating gives CAIRGEGEKLFF.

This chain connects TRBV20-1 to TRBJ2-1; D perhaps matches TRBD1 (6 bases). The ends were cut back, 5 bases at V and 6 bases at J, with 11 bases in the middle. The CDR3 has 12 amino acids. Germline CDR1 is DFQATT and CDR2 is SNEGSKA (reference sequence). CDR3 bases: TGCAGTGCTGTGTACAGGGTCAATGAGCAGTTCTTC. Its translation is CSAVYRVNEQFF.

This clonotype was picked up many times. The V gene is TRBV7-3, the J gene TRBJ2-1; possibly TRBD2 for D (5 bases). The ends were cut back, 2 bases at V and 8 bases at J, with 10 bases in the middle. Germline CDR1 and CDR2: SGHTA and FQGTGA. The CDR3 sequence is 13 residues long. The CDR3 bases are TGTGCCAGCAGCTTAGTCGGGGTTCATGAGCAGTTCTTC. Its translation: CASSLVGVHEQFF.

The rearrangement links TRBV9 to TRBJ2-2, with D perhaps matching TRBD2 (5 bases). The germline V gene encodes CDR1 SGDLS and CDR2 YYNGEE. V lost 4 bases and J 3 bases, leaving 13 bases between the germline ends. The CDR3 sequence is 15 residues long. This chain's CDR3 is CASSSRGGYTGELFF. DNA for the CDR3: TGTGCCAGCAGCTCCCGAGGAGGCTACACCGGGGAGCTGTTTTTT.

This clonotype occurred a few times. The rearrangement joins TRBV7-9 to TRBJ2-1, with TRBD1 identical over 10 bases. Per the germline V gene, CDR1 is SEHNR and CDR2 is FQNEAQ (reference sequence). The CDR3 sequence is 15 residues long. The ends lost 1 base at V and 8 bases at J; junction bases unmatched: 5. This CDR3 reads CASSLGDRGRDEQFF. Here the CDR3 DNA reads TGTGCCAGCAGCTTAGGGGACAGGGGACGTGATGAGCAGTTCTTC.

This clonotype showed up just a few times. This chain links TRBV20-1 with TRBJ1-2; D is ambiguous. The V gene lost 6 bases and the J gene lost 1 base, with 12 bases spanning the gap. The CDR3 extends over 13 amino acids. Germline values: CDR1 DFQATT, CDR2 SNEGSKA (reference sequence). As DNA, the CDR3 is TGCAGTGCCCCGACGGGAGTTAACTATGGCTACACCTTC. This gives the protein CSAPTGVNYGYTF.

This clonotype was counted at least ten times. The rearrangement links TRBV10-3 to TRBJ2-6, with no clear D. This CDR3 is built from 16 residues. Trimming took off 7 bases at V and 0 bases at J, with 13 bases between the two ends. From germline, CDR1 is ENHRY and CDR2 SYGVKD. CDR3 sequence (DNA): TGTGCCATCATGGGAACTTTCCGCTCTGGGGCCAACGTCCTGACTTTC. This translates into CAIMGTFRSGANVLTF.

The rearrangement links TRBV4-1 to TRBJ1-2; perhaps TRBD1 as D (6 bases). This CDR3 has 15 amino acids. Germline-derived CDR1 and CDR2 are MGHRA and YSYEKL. V gave up 4 bases and J gave up 6 bases, with 18 bases separating them. DNA of the CDR3: TGCGCCAGCAGCCCCATGCCGGGACAAAAGGATGGCTACACCTTC. Translated, it gives CASSPMPGQKDGYTF.

The V gene is TRBV6-5, the J gene TRBJ1-1, with D maybe TRBD1 (5 bases). Germline CDR1 is MNHEY and CDR2 is SVGAGI. The CDR3 is made up of 15 amino acids. The V end lost 6 bases, the J end lost 7 bases, and 21 bases lay between the germline ends. CDR3 amino acids: CASRYTRDSDNEAFF. The CDR3, as DNA: TGTGCCAGCAGATACACCAGGGATTCCGACAATGAAGCTTTCTTT.

The chain recombines TRBV6-4 with TRBJ1-2, with D maybe TRBD1 (6 bases). The CDR3 is 16 residues long. Deletions cut 0 bases from V and 6 bases from J, with 17 bases between. Germline lookup yields CDR1 MRHNA and CDR2 SNTAGT. The CDR3 DNA reads as TGTGCCAGCAGTGACTCTGGTGGGACAAAGATCCATGGCTACACCTTC. This encodes CASSDSGGTKIHGYTF.

The chain uses TRBV2 and TRBJ2-1, with D perhaps matching TRBD2 (6 bases). The CDR3 loop spans 11 amino acids. V was pared by 4 bases and J by 15 bases, with 13 bases between. Germline values: CDR1 SNHLY, CDR2 FYNNEI. The CDR3 reads CASSGGLGGFF. The CDR3 nucleotides are TGTGCCAGCAGTGGTGGACTGGGGGGGTTCTTC.

Note on this clonotype: The CDR3 end shows no conserved phenylalanine or tryptophan, and so a read error is likely. This chain links TRBV18 with TRBJ2-3; maybe TRBD1 (5 bases). The V end lost 7 bases, the J end lost 0 bases, and 8 bases lay between the germline ends. The germline V gene encodes CDR1 KGHSH and CDR2 LQKENI. This CDR3 is built from 13 residues. CDR3 protein: CASFGASTDTQYL. For the CDR3, the DNA is TGTGCCAGCTTTGGGGCTAGCACAGATACGCAGTATCTT.

The V and J genes are TRBV4-2 and TRBJ1-6; D remains unclear. CDR3 length equals 15 residues. Trimming removed 0 bases at V and 8 bases at J, with 11 bases between. Germline V gene sequence: CDR1 LGHNA, CDR2 YNFKEQ. CDR3 protein: CASSQDFLGDSPLHF. In DNA, the CDR3 is TGTGCCAGCAGCCAAGATTTCTTAGGCGATTCACCCCTCCACTTT.

The genes are TRBV4-3 and TRBJ2-1; perhaps TRBD2 as D (5 bases). The CDR3 is made up of 16 amino acids. Germline V lookup: CDR1 LGHNA, CDR2 YSLEER. Between the trimmed V and J ends, which lost 0 bases and 5 bases, there was a span of 14 bases. In DNA form, the CDR3 reads TGCGCCAGCAGCCAAGATTGGGTCGGGGAGAACAATGAGCAGTTCTTC. It specifies CASSQDWVGENNEQFF.

The V gene is TRBV7-2, the J gene TRBJ1-2; possible D gene TRBD1, 6 bases. The CDR3 is 18 residues long. V dropped 1 base and J dropped 0 bases, with 18 bases sitting between them. The V gene's germline CDR1 is SGHTA and CDR2 FQGNSA. The CDR3 nucleotides read TGTGCCAGCAGCTTAGGCGTTCGACAGGCCGGCTCTAACTATGGCTACACCTTC. Its translation is CASSLGVRQAGSNYGYTF.

This clonotype appeared a few times. The chain recombines TRBV4-2 with TRBJ1-4; tentative D call: TRBD1 (6 bases). The germline V gene has CDR1 LGHNA and CDR2 YNFKEQ. This CDR3 is 15 amino acids long. Trimming left V 1 base short and J 7 bases short, with 13 bases between. Written as DNA, the CDR3 is TGTGCCAGCAGCCAAGTCGAAAGGGGGGTTGAAAAACTGTTTTTT. Residues: CASSQVERGVEKLFF.

This chain joins TRBV15 and TRBJ2-5, with unresolved D. The CDR3 is made up of 14 amino acids. The germline V gene encodes CDR1 LNHNV and CDR2 YYDKDF (reference sequence). Trimming left V 7 bases short and J 1 base short, with 13 bases between. DNA for the CDR3: TGTGCCACCAACCCAGGCCGGACCCAAGAGACCCAGTACTTC. Translated: CATNPGRTQETQYF.

The chain employs TRBV5-6 and TRBJ2-3; no firm D call. Germline V gene data show CDR1 as SGHDT and CDR2 as YYEEEE. V lost 4 bases to trimming and J lost 6 bases, with 12 bases between them. This CDR3 region has 13 residues. The CDR3 sequence is CASSAPSPDTQYF. The CDR3 nucleotides are TGTGCCAGCAGCGCCCCCTCCCCGGATACGCAGTATTTT.

The rearrangement uses TRBV2 and TRBJ2-6; the D is unclear. The ends were cut back, 4 bases at V and 0 bases at J, with 10 bases in the middle. Germline V CDR1 and CDR2: SNHLY, FYNNEI. This CDR3 has 16 residues. The CDR3 sequence: CASSVDRHSGANVLTF. In DNA, the CDR3 is TGTGCCAGCAGTGTGGACCGACACTCTGGGGCCAACGTCCTGACTTTC.

As for this clonotype: A read error may produce the germline difference seen at one junction end. V usage is TRBV14 and J usage is TRBJ1-2; TRBD1 matches at 8 bases. CDR1 and CDR2 from the germline V gene are SGHDN and FVKESK. CDR3 length equals 15 residues. CDR3 loop: CASSPGQGRNYGHTF. CDR3 nucleotides: TGTGCCAGCAGCCCCGGACAGGGACGGAACTATGGCCACACCTTC.

V and J are TRBV6-2 or TRBV6-3 and TRBJ2-7; D is ambiguous. V lost 0 bases to trimming and J lost 3 bases, with 15 bases between them. The CDR3 totals 16 residues. Germline CDR1 MNHEY, CDR2 SVGEGT. The CDR3 coding sequence is TGTGCCAGCAGTTACTCGCTGATCCTGATGGGCTACGAGCAGTACTTC. As protein: CASSYSLILMGYEQYF.

This clonotype was observed a few times. The chain recombines TRBV20-1 with TRBJ2-5; 7 bases agree with TRBD2. The V gene's germline CDR1 is DFQATT and CDR2 SNEGSKA (reference sequence). V lost 6 bases and J lost 11; bases outside the gene matches: 18. CDR3 length: 14 amino acids. The DNA of the CDR3 is TGCAGTGCAGAGGGTCCCGGGGACTACAATGAGCAGTACTTC. Translated, it gives CSAEGPGDYNEQYF.

V usage is TRBV13 and J usage is TRBJ2-3; possibly TRBD2 for D (5 bases). The germline V gene has CDR1 PRHDT and CDR2 FYEKMQ (reference sequence). The CDR3 is made up of 12 amino acids. The ends were cut back, 6 bases at V and 5 bases at J, with 9 bases in the middle. CDR3 nucleotide sequence: TGTGCCAGCAGAGAGGGTAGAGATACGCAGTATTTT. Residues: CASREGRDTQYF.

The chain couples TRBV7-8 to TRBJ1-4; no clear D gene. This CDR3 region has 15 residues. CDR1 and CDR2 (germline): SGHVS, FQNEAQ. V was clipped by 4 bases and J by 0 bases, with 9 bases between them. In DNA form, the CDR3 reads TGTGCCAGCAGCTGGTATAGTGCAACTAATGAAAAACTGTTTTTT. It is translated as CASSWYSATNEKLFF.

The chain uses TRBV20-1 and TRBJ2-3; 11 positions agree with TRBD1. Germline V CDR1 and CDR2: DFQATT, SNEGSKA (reference sequence). V was clipped by 3 bases and J by 5 bases; unmatched bases: 4. This CDR3 comprises 14 residues. The CDR3, as DNA: TGCAGTGCTAGGAGGACAGGGGGCATAGATACGCAGTATTTT. Its protein is CSARRTGGIDTQYF.